This T cell receptor (beta chain) originates from a study of tumour-infiltrating T cells in Burkitt lymphoma. About the study: This cohort included all epidemiological subtypes of Burkitt lymphoma. Survival, overall and progression-free, tracked with productive clonality. Findings of the study overall: Public clonotypes, several, appeared across numerous Burkitt lymphoma patients.

Only in-frame clones appear in the TCRdb table, and some are missing; sequencing was by immunoSEQ multiplex PCR. In the table there are under 850 clones, less than 20% of which are singletons. About this clone itself: Its target is not known.

Germline V gene sequence: CDR1 GTSNPN, CDR2 SVGIG (reference sequence). The CDR3 totals 12 residues. The J segment lost 5 bases and the V segment lost 2 bases, leaving 1 base of the junction unmatched. Sequenced: tumor tissue. The chain links TRBV30 to TRBJ1-2; 8 nucleotides line up with TRBD1. The sequence derives from a human donor with Burkitt lymphoma. CDR3 region: CAWSWTGYGYTF. The DNA for the CDR3 is TGTGCCTGGAGTTGGACAGGGTATGGCTACACCTTC.